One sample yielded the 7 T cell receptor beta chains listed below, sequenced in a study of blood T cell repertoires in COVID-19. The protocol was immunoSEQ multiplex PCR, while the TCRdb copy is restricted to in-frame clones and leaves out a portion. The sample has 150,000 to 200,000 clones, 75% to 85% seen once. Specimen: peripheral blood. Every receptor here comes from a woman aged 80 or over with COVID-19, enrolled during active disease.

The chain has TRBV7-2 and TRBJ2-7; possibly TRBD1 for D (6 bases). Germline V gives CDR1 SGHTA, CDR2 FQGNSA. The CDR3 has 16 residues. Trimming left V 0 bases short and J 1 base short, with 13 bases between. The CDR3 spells CASSLASGHQSYEQYF. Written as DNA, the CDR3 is TGTGCCAGCAGCTTAGCCTCGGGACACCAGTCCTACGAGCAGTACTTC.

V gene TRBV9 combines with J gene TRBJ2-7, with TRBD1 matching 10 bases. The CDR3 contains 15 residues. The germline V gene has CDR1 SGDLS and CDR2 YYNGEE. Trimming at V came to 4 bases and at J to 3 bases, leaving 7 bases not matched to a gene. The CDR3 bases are TGTGCCAGCAGCCCTCGACAGGGGGCCGGCTACGAGCAGTACTTC. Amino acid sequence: CASSPRQGAGYEQYF.

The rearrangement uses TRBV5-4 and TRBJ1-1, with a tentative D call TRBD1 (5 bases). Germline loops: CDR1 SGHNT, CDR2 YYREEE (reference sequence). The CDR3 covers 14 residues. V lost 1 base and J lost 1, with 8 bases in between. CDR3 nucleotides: TGTGCCAGCAGCTTGCCTGACAGGAACACTGAAGCTTTCTTT. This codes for CASSLPDRNTEAFF.

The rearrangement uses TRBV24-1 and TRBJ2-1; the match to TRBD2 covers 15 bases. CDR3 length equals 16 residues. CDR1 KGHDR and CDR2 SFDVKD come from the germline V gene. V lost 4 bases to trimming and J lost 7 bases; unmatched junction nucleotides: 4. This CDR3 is CATSDPGLAGGNEQFF. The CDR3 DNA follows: TGTGCCACCAGTGACCCGGGACTAGCGGGAGGAAATGAGCAGTTCTTC.

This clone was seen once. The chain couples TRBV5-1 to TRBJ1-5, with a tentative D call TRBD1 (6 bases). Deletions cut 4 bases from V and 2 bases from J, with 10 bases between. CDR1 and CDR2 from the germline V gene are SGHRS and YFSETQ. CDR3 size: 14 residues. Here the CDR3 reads CASSPRGGNQPQHF. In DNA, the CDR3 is TGCGCCAGCAGCCCCAGGGGAGGCAATCAGCCCCAGCATTTT.

The DNA of the CDR3 is TGTGCCAGCAGTTTAATCCCAGGTACCCTAGCGGGCACTGAAGCTTTCTTT. Encoded protein: CASSLIPGTLAGTEAFF. The V gene is TRBV27, the J gene TRBJ1-1, with D uncertain. Germline CDR1 reads MNHEY; CDR2 reads SMNVEV (reference sequence). This CDR3 comprises 17 residues. Trimming shortened V by 2 bases and J by 4 bases, and 20 bases separated the two germline ends.

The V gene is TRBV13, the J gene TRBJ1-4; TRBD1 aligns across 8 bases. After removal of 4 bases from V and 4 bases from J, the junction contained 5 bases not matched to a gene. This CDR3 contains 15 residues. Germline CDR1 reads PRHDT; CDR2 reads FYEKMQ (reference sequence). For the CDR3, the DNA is TGTGCCAGCAGCTCCGGACAGGGATTTAATGAAAAACTGTTTTTT. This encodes CASSSGQGFNEKLFF.